This TCR beta chain is drawn from a study of shared clonotypes between healthy human individuals. Study-wide results and caveats: Tissue TCR repertoires likely differ from these blood-only repertoires.

The protocol was immunoSEQ multiplex PCR, while the TCRdb copy is restricted to in-frame clones and leaves out a portion. The data contain under 600,000 clones, around 81% of them singletons. CDR1 is SNHLY and CDR2 is FYNNEI in the germline V gene. Trimming left V 6 bases short and J 3 bases short, with 12 bases between. This CDR3 spans 14 amino acids. Only Caucasian adults living in Nashville, Tennessee made up the donor group. Samples left unsorted employed tens of millions of PBMCs for genomic DNA. Concerning this clone itself: Its antigen is not identified.

Material for sequencing was PBMCs. The J gene is TRBJ2-1, the V gene TRBV2; D call uncertain. The TCR originated in a woman aged 40 to 50 in good health. Some clones in this sample may be carry-over from other donors' samples. The CDR3 protein is CASRVGSNYNEQFF. For the CDR3, the DNA is TGTGCCAGCAGGGTTGGGTCAAACTACAATGAGCAGTTCTTC.